The rows below give T cell receptor beta chains drawn from one sample of a study of cytomegalovirus exposure and HLA in healthy donors. Clones were read by immunoSEQ multiplex PCR, and TCRdb kept only the in-frame ones, dropping some. The sample yields some 130,000 clones, just under 85% seen once. Sample: PBMCs. These receptors all come from a boy aged 2 to 9 in good health and CMV-seronegative. The CDR3 runs from the conserved cysteine through the conserved F or W. A D gene is named only where the DNA matches it firmly. Expanded clones get a size class; other rows say once, few or many, or leave the size out.

clone size	D gene	J gene	V gene	CDR3 DNA	CDR3 protein
NA	TRBD1	TRBJ1-1	TRBV2	TGTGCCAGCAGTGGGTACGGGACAGCATACACTGAAGCTTTCTTT	CASSGYGTAYTEAFF
few	NA	TRBJ1-1	TRBV6-6	TGTGCCAGCAGTTTTCAGGGGAACACTGAAGCTTTCTTT	CASSFQGNTEAFF
NA	NA	TRBJ2-6	TRBV6-4	TGTGCCAGCAGTGACGCGGACTCTGGGGCCAACGTCCTGACTTTC	CASSDADSGANVLTF
NA	TRBD1	TRBJ2-5	TRBV7-7	TGTGCTAGCAGCCCTATGGGACAGCTCCAAGAGACCCAGTACTTC	CASSPMGQLQETQYF
NA	TRBD2	TRBJ2-1	TRBV5-1	TGCGCCAGCAGTCACCCCCTAGCGGCCCCTTACAATGAGCAGTTCTTC	CASSHPLAAPYNEQFF
NA	NA	TRBJ2-3	TRBV13	TGTGCCAGCACCGCGGTGAGGGAGGCCACAGATACGCAGTATTTT	CASTAVREATDTQYF
NA	NA	TRBJ2-1	TRBV5-4	TGTGCCAGCAGCTTGGGAGGGCCCTCAGATGAGCAGTTCTTC	CASSLGGPSDEQFF
few	TRBD1	TRBJ1-2	TRBV27	TGTGCCAGCAGTTTATCGGTGGGACAGGGAAACTATGGCTACACCTTC	CASSLSVGQGNYGYTF
NA	TRBD1	TRBJ1-1	TRBV6-5	TGTGCCAGCAGTTACTGGACAGGGAACACTGAAGCTTTCTTT	CASSYWTGNTEAFF
once	NA	TRBJ2-3	TRBV12-5	TGTGCTAACACTACTAGCACAGATACGCAGTATTTT	CANTTSTDTQYF
NA	NA	TRBJ1-6	TRBV4-1	TGCGCCAGCAGCCCCAGGCTGGATTCACCCCTCCACTTT	CASSPRLDSPLHF
NA	TRBD2	TRBJ2-1	TRBV6-4	TGTGCCAGCAGTGAGAGTAGCGGGGGAAATGAGCAGTTCTTC	CASSESSGGNEQFF
NA	TRBD2	TRBJ2-3	TRBV6-5	TGTGCCACCAGGCGGGGGGGCGAGGGGCAGTATTTT	CATRRGGEGQYF
NA	TRBD2	TRBJ2-3	TRBV6-4	TGTGCCAGCAGTGACACGGGAGGACAACCCACAGATACGCAGTATTTT	CASSDTGGQPTDTQYF
NA	TRBD2	TRBJ2-3	TRBV9	TGTGCCAGCAGCCCGGGACTAGCGGGGACCACAGATACGCAGTATTTT	CASSPGLAGTTDTQYF
NA	NA	TRBJ1-2	TRBV2	TGTGCCACCGATCCAGGGGACTATAACTATGGCTACACCTTC	CATDPGDYNYGYTF
NA	TRBD2	TRBJ2-1	TRBV9	TGTGCCAGCAGCGACCCCGCCCTAGCGGGAGGGTCAAATGAGCAGTTCTTC	CASSDPALAGGSNEQFF
few	TRBD2	TRBJ2-7	TRBV4-3	TGCGCCAGCAGCCAAAAGACTAGCAGCTCCTACGAGCAGTACTTC	CASSQKTSSSYEQYF
NA	TRBD1	TRBJ2-2	TRBV9	TGTGCCAGCAGCGGACCGGGACAGGGGGCGGCCGGGGAGCTGTTTTTT	CASSGPGQGAAGELFF
few	TRBD1	TRBJ1-2	TRBV5-5	TGTGCCAGCAGCTTGGGACCGGGACAGGGTGACGCGAATGGCTACACCTTC	CASSLGPGQGDANGYTF
NA	NA	TRBJ1-1	TRBV7-3	TGTGCCAGCAGCTTGCAAGGACTTTCAATGAACACTGAAGCTTTCTTT	CASSLQGLSMNTEAFF
few	TRBD1	TRBJ1-3	TRBV5-1	TGCGCCAGCAGCTCCAGACAGGGAGCCTCTGGAAACACCATATATTTT	CASSSRQGASGNTIYF
once	NA	TRBJ2-2	TRBV5-6	TGTGCCAGCAGCTTCCCCTCTTCGGGGGAGCTGTTTTTT	CASSFPSSGELFF
NA	NA	TRBJ1-5	TRBV27	TGTGCCAGCAGTTTAGATTGGCATCAGCCCCAGCATTTT	CASSLDWHQPQHF
NA	NA	TRBJ2-2	TRBV5-4	TGTGCCAGCAGTCGCGGGGAGGCCGGGGAGCTGTTTTTT	CASSRGEAGELFF
NA	TRBD1	TRBJ1-6	TRBV6-1	TGTGCCAGCGGGACAGGGGAAAATTCACCCCTCCACTTT	CASGTGENSPLHF
NA	TRBD1	TRBJ1-5	TRBV6-1	TGTGCCACCCGGAAGACAGGGTTGGGAGGTCAGCCCCAGCATTTT	CATRKTGLGGQPQHF
NA	TRBD1	TRBJ1-5	TRBV5-8	TGTGCCAGCAGCTGGACAGGATCCGGCCAGCCCCAGCATTTT	CASSWTGSGQPQHF
NA	NA	TRBJ2-1	TRBV30	TGTGCCTTAGAGGAGCAGTTCTTC	CALEEQFF
NA	NA	TRBJ2-3	TRBV4-2	TGTGCCAGCAGCCAAGTGCAGGGGAGTCCGGGCACAGATACGCAGTATTTT	CASSQVQGSPGTDTQYF
NA	TRBD1	TRBJ1-1	TRBV6-5	TGTGCCAGCAGGCCTACAGGGGGCGAAACTGAAGCTTTCTTT	CASRPTGGETEAFF
few	NA	TRBJ2-3	TRBV30	TGTGCCTGGAGTGGGCCGAGGGAAACAGATACGCAGTATTTT	CAWSGPRETDTQYF
NA	NA	TRBJ2-5	TRBV6-6	TGTGCCAGCAGTTACATGGAGTTAGAGGAGACCCAGTACTTC	CASSYMELEETQYF
once	TRBD1	TRBJ1-5	TRBV6-5	TGTGCCAGCAGAGGGACAGGGAGTCAGCCCCAGCATTTT	CASRGTGSQPQHF
NA	NA	TRBJ1-3	TRBV5-1	TGCGCCAGCAGCTTGTCAGGGACTGGAAACACCATATATTTT	CASSLSGTGNTIYF
NA	TRBD2	TRBJ2-1	TRBV11-3	TGTGCCAGCAGCTTAGATAGTGAGCGGGAAAACCCATACAATGAGCAGTTCTTC	CASSLDSERENPYNEQFF
NA	TRBD2	TRBJ2-3	TRBV7-6	TGTGCCAGCAGCTTAGGGGGCGGGAGGGCAGATACGCAGTATTTT	CASSLGGGRADTQYF
NA	NA	TRBJ2-1	TRBV29-1	TGCAGCACCCCCTACCAAGACAACAATGAGCAGTTCTTC	CSTPYQDNNEQFF
once	TRBD2	TRBJ2-5	TRBV10-3	TGTGCCATCAGACGAGCGGGGGGTCAAGAGACCCAGTACTTC	CAIRRAGGQETQYF
NA	NA	TRBJ1-2	TRBV20-1	TGCAGTGCCCTGAACTATGGCTACACCTTC	CSALNYGYTF
NA	NA	TRBJ2-3	TRBV6-1	TGTGCCAGCTATACCCAAGCTTCCACAGATACGCAGTATTTT	CASYTQASTDTQYF
NA	TRBD1	TRBJ2-5	TRBV9	TGTGCCAGCAGCCGAGGGGGCACCCCAGCGGAGACCCAGTACTTC	CASSRGGTPAETQYF
NA	TRBD2	TRBJ2-2	TRBV7-3	TGTGCCAGCAGCTCGGGACTAGCGGGAGGCCCACCAAACACCGGGGAGCTGTTTTTT	CASSSGLAGGPPNTGELFF
NA	TRBD1	TRBJ2-3	TRBV15	TGTGCCACCAGCAGAGATGGACAGGGGTCAGATACGCAGTATTTT	CATSRDGQGSDTQYF
NA	NA	TRBJ2-2	TRBV7-9	TGTGCCAGCAGCTTGGGGCGGGAAACCGGGGAGCTGTTTTTT	CASSLGRETGELFF
NA	TRBD2	TRBJ2-7	TRBV9	TGTGCCAGCAGCGTAGAAGGCGGGGGGGCCCTATACGAGCAGTACTTC	CASSVEGGGALYEQYF
NA	NA	TRBJ1-4	TRBV29-1	TGCAGCGTTGCTCTGACACGCGAAAAACTGTTTTTT	CSVALTREKLFF
NA	NA	TRBJ2-7	TRBV6-5	TGTGCCAGCAGTTACTCGGGGGCCCCCTACGAGCAGTACTTC	CASSYSGAPYEQYF
NA	TRBD1	TRBJ1-2	TRBV7-9	TGTGCCAGCAGCCTTTGGACAGGGGAGTTGGGCTACACCTTC	CASSLWTGELGYTF
NA	TRBD2	TRBJ2-2	TRBV4-3	TGCGCCAGCAGCCAAGAAGAAGGGGCGGGGGGCTACACCGGGGAGCTGTTTTTT	CASSQEEGAGGYTGELFF
NA	NA	TRBJ2-3	TRBV29-1	TGCAGCGCCCGACTACCTCAAGGGTCCGATACGCAGTATTTT	CSARLPQGSDTQYF
NA	NA	TRBJ1-2	TRBV6-5	TGTGCCAGCACCCCAGGGGTCAGAGGCTACACCTTC	CASTPGVRGYTF
NA	NA	TRBJ2-2	TRBV5-5	TGTGCCAGCAGTTCAGAGACCCTAGCACCCGGGGAGCTGTTTTTT	CASSSETLAPGELFF
NA	NA	TRBJ1-1	TRBV7-9	TGTGCCAGCTCACAGCCCCCCCGCACTGAAGCTTTCTTT	CASSQPPRTEAFF
NA	NA	TRBJ2-6	TRBV4-3	TGCGCCAGCAGCCAAGATTTCGGGACTGGAGCCAACGTCCTGACTTTC	CASSQDFGTGANVLTF
NA	TRBD1	TRBJ1-1	TRBV29-1	TGCAGCGTTGATCGGGCAGGGGGCAGTCACACTGAAGCTTTCTTT	CSVDRAGGSHTEAFF
NA	NA	TRBJ2-2	TRBV7-9	TGTGCCAGCAGCTTAGACTTTTTTCGGGGGAACACCGGGGAGCTGTTTTTT	CASSLDFFRGNTGELFF
NA	NA	TRBJ1-2	TRBV5-4	TGTGCCAGCAGCTTTCCAGGGGAGAACTATGGCTACACCTTC	CASSFPGENYGYTF
NA	TRBD2	TRBJ2-5	TRBV4-2	TGTGCCAGCAGCCTGACCGGGCTAGCGGGGGGGCCGGGAGAGACCCAGTACTTC	CASSLTGLAGGPGETQYF